This T cell receptor (beta chain) appears in the sequencing data of a study of CD8 T cells in Susac syndrome. The T cells that were sequenced for TCR beta were CD8+ and CD4+ cells from blood. Relapsing-remitting disease, either stable or active, was present in the treatment-naive patients who were the multiple sclerosis controls. The CDR3 contains 14 residues. The germline V gene encodes CDR1 SGHDN and CDR2 FVKESK. Trimming shortened V by 4 bases and J by 4 bases, and 12 bases separated the two germline ends. A note on this clonotype: Its antigen is unknown.

Random hexamers primed reverse transcription of about 0.45 to 1 ug RNA. Amplification of TCR beta CDR3 used immunoSEQ multiplex PCR across 54 Vbeta and 13 Jbeta. TCRdb ran MiXCR on the immunoSEQ multiplex PCR reads and lists one entry per CDR3 protein. The sample has 170,000 or so distinct CDR3 sequences, 85% to 95% seen once. General observations from the study: Only a relatively small number of individuals were included in the TCR sequencing and HLA analysis.

The TCR originated in a human donor with multiple sclerosis. Source material: CD8+ T cells from PBMCs. The J gene is TRBJ2-3, the V gene TRBV14; unclear D gene. The CDR3 DNA reads as TGTGCCAGCAGCCCCCGGGCGAGGCCAGATACGCAGTATTTT. Its translation: CASSPRARPDTQYF.